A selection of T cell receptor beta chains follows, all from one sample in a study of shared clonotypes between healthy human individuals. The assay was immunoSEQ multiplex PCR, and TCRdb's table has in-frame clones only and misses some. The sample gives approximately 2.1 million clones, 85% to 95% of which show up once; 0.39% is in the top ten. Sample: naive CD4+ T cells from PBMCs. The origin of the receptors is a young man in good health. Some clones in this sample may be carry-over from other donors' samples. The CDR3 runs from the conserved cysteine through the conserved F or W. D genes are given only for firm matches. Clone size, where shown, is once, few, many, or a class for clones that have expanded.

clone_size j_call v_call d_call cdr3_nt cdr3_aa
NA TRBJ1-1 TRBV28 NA TGTGCCAGCAGTTTAGGAGGAGTAATGAACACTGAAGCTTTCTTT CASSLGGVMNTEAFF
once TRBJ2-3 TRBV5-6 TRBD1 TGTGCCAGCAGCCCCCGGGACAGGGTGACAGATACGCAGTATTTT CASSPRDRVTDTQYF
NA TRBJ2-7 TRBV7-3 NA TGTGCCAGCAGCTTAACGGGAGGCCAGACGTACGAGCAGTACTTC CASSLTGGQTYEQYF
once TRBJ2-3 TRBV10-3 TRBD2 TGTGCCATCGTCAGCGGGAGGGGCACAGATACGCAGTATTTT CAIVSGRGTDTQYF
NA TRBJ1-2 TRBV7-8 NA TGTGCCAGCAGCTTAGCTGACGCGGGCAGGGATGGTGGCTACACCTTC CASSLADAGRDGGYTF
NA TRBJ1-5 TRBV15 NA TGTGCCACCAGCAGAGATGGTGGGGGGGGCAATCAGCCCCAGCATTTT CATSRDGGGGNQPQHF
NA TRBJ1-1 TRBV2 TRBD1 TGTGCCAGCAGGGACAGGGGAGCTGAAGCTTTCTTT CASRDRGAEAFF
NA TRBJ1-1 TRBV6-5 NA TGTGCCAGCAGCCAAGGCCTTACTATCGGACGAGCTTTCTTT CASSQGLTIGRAFF
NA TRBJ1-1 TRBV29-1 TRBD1 TGCAGCGTTGAGGACGACAGGGAGGGAGCTTTCTTT CSVEDDREGAFF
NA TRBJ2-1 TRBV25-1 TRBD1 TGTGCCAGTATACGGGACAGCCCGTACAATGAGCAGTTCTTC CASIRDSPYNEQFF
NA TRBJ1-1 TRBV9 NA TGTGCCAGCAGCGTAGCACCCCCCAAGGTGAACACTGAAGCTTTCTTT CASSVAPPKVNTEAFF
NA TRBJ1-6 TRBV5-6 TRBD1 TGTGCCAGCAGCCTTACTGTTGGACAGGGTAATTCACCCCTCCACTTT CASSLTVGQGNSPLHF
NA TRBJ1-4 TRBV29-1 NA TGCAGCGCAGGACATTCGATTGGAGAAAAACTGTTTTTT CSAGHSIGEKLFF
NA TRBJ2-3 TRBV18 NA TGTGCCAGCTCACCAGCCCTTTCTATCCCCCCTCGTTCGAATTTT CASSPALSIPPRSNF
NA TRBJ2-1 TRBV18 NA TGTGCCAGCTCACCCAGTTCCGGGTTTTACGATGAGCAGTTCTTC CASSPSSGFYDEQFF
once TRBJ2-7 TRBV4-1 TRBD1 TGCGCCAGCAGCCAAGGTGGACAGGGGGGTTACGAGCAGTACTTC CASSQGGQGGYEQYF
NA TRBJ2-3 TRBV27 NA TGTGCCAGCAGTGGCCGGACCTTCGGGACAGATACGCAGTATTTT CASSGRTFGTDTQYF
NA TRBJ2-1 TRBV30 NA TGTGCCTGGAGTGTAGACCTTTTGACGAATGAGCAGTTCTTC CAWSVDLLTNEQFF
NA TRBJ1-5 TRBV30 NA TGTGCCTGGAGTTCGTCCGGACAGTCAAATCAGCCCCAGCATTTT CAWSSSGQSNQPQHF
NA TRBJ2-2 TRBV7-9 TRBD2 TGTGCCAGCAGCCTCCCAGCGGGAGGGCCCGGCGGGGAGCTGTTTTTT CASSLPAGGPGGELFF
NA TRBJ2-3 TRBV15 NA TGTGCCACCAGCAGAGTTAGCACAGATACGCAGTATTTT CATSRVSTDTQYF
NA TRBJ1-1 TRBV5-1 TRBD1 TGCGCCAGCAGCCCGGACAGGGCGAACACTGAAGCTTTCTTT CASSPDRANTEAFF
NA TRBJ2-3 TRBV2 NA TGTGCCAGCAGTGAAATTTGGGGGGACGATACGCAGTATTTT CASSEIWGDDTQYF
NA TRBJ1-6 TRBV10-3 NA TGTGCCATCAGTGAGCTCGCAGGGAATAATTCACCCCTCCACTTT CAISELAGNNSPLHF
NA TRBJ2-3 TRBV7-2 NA TGTGCCAGCAGCTTAGACGCTGGCACAGATACGCAGTATTTT CASSLDAGTDTQYF
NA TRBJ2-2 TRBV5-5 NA TGTGCCAGCAGCTTGGGAGGGGCGAACACCGGGGAGCTGTTTTTT CASSLGGANTGELFF
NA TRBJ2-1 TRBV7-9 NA TGTGCCAGCAGCCCGGGGACCCTATCTTACAATGAGCAGTTCTTC CASSPGTLSYNEQFF
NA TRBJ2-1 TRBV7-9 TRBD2 TGTGCTCTCCGGGGACTAGCGGGTATACGCAATGAGCAGTTCTTC CALRGLAGIRNEQFF
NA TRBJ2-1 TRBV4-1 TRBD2 TGCGCCAGCAGCCAAACACTTTCTAGCGGGAGTATCAATGAGCAGTTCTTC CASSQTLSSGSINEQFF
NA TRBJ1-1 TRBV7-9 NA TGTGCCAGCAGCTTAATTGGGTCCACTGAAGCTTTCTTT CASSLIGSTEAFF
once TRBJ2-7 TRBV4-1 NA TGCGCCAGCAGCCTTGGTAGTGTGGGACGGTCCTACGAGCAGTACTTC CASSLGSVGRSYEQYF
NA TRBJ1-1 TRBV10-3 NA TGTGCCATCAGTGAGAGGGGGGGAGGCACTGAAGCTTTCTTT CAISERGGGTEAFF
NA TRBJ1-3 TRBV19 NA TGTGCCAGTAACCGCCAAAACTCTGGAAACACCATATATTTT CASNRQNSGNTIYF
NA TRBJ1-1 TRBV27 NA TGTGCCAGCAGTCAGAGGGGAATCTTTTTGTACACTGAAGCTTTCTTT CASSQRGIFLYTEAFF
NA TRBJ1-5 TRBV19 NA TGTGCCAGTAGTGCACAGGGAAATCAGCCCCAGCATTTT CASSAQGNQPQHF
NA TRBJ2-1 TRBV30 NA TGTGCCTGGAACTCTCTCTCCATTCCCCCCCTCTTC CAWNSLSIPPLF
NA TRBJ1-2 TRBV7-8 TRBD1 TGTGCCAGCAGGGCTACAGGGGGCGTCTTTGGCTACACCTTC CASRATGGVFGYTF
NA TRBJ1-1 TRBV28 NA TGTGCCAGCAGTCAACCGGGACAGAACACTGAAGCTTTCTTT CASSQPGQNTEAFF
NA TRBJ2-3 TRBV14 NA TGTGCCAGCAGCCAAGGTGTGTCAGGGACGCAGTATTTT CASSQGVSGTQYF
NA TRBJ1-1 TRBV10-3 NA TGTGCCATCAGTGCTCCAGAAAACACTGAAGCTTTCTTT CAISAPENTEAFF
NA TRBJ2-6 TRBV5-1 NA TGCGCCAGCAGCTTGTTTGGGGATCCAGGGGCCAACGTCCTGACTTTC CASSLFGDPGANVLTF
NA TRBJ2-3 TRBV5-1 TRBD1 TGCGCCAGCAGTTTGGCGACAGGGCTCAGGACAGATACGCAGTATTTT CASSLATGLRTDTQYF
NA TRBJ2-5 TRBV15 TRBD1 TGTGCCACCAGCACTAAGACAGGGGTGGAGGAGACCCAGTACTTC CATSTKTGVEETQYF
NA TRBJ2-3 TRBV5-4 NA TGTGCCAGCAGCTTGGCCGTGAGCGGGAGCACAGATACGCAGTATTTT CASSLAVSGSTDTQYF
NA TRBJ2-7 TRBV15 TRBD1 TGTGCCACCAGCAGAGATCGGGCAGGGGGATACGAGCAGTACTTC CATSRDRAGGYEQYF
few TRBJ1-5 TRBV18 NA TGTGCCAGCTCACTATCGGACATCCAGCCCCAGCATTTT CASSLSDIQPQHF
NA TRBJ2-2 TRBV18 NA TGTGCCAGCTCACTTTCCCTGACGGAGAACACCGGGGAGCTGTTTTTT CASSLSLTENTGELFF
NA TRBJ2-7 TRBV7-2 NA TGTGCCAGCAGCCCTGGAGCATACGAGCAGTACTTC CASSPGAYEQYF
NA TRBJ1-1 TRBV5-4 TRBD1 TGTGCCAGCACCTACCAGGGGACAGGGAACACTGAAGCTTTCTTT CASTYQGTGNTEAFF
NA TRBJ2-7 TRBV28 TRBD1 TGTGCCAGCACACAGGGGGTCTCCTACGAGCAGTACTTC CASTQGVSYEQYF
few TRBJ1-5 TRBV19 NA TGTGCCAGTAGTATACGGCGAGGCAATCAGCCCCAGCATTTT CASSIRRGNQPQHF
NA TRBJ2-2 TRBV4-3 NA TGCGCCAGCAGCCAAATAGGGCGCGCCGGGGAGCTGTTTTTT CASSQIGRAGELFF
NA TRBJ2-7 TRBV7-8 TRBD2 TGTGCCAGCAGCTCCACGGGAGGCCCACTATTATACTTC CASSSTGGPLLYF
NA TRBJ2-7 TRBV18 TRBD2 TGTGCCAGCTCAGGCGGGGGACTAGCGGGAGGGACCTCCTACGAGCAGTACTTC CASSGGGLAGGTSYEQYF
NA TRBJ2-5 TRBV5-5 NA TGTGCCAGCAGCGTGCCTGCGGTGACCCAGTACTTC CASSVPAVTQYF
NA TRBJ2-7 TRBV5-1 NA TGCGCCAGCAGCACGGACGGGACCGAGCAGTACTTC CASSTDGTEQYF
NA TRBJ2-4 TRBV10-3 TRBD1 TGTGCCATCAGTGAGGGACAGGGTACTGGCATTCAGTACTTC CAISEGQGTGIQYF
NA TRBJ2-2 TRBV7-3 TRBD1 TGTGCCAGCAGCTTAATTTTGGGACAGGGGGGCACCGGGGAGCTGTTTTTT CASSLILGQGGTGELFF